The table lists the clone carrying this TCR beta chain with a count of one. Antigen specificity is unknown. This record belongs to a study of T cell responses to AZD1222 COVID-19 vaccine. Regarding the study as a whole: Nearly half of the spike-specific TCRs reportedly recognize variant regions that carry no mutations. Clonal diversity may have been underestimated, and the donors were mostly white British, with more females than males.

This CDR3 has 15 amino acids. Germline trimming cut 3 bases from V and 3 bases from J; bases unmatched to any gene: 4. The germline V gene encodes CDR1 MGHDK and CDR2 SYGVNS. Repertoires were generated with immunoSEQ multiplex PCR, while TCRdb's copy carries only in-frame clones and drops some. The sample contains some 100,000 clones, around nine tenths of which appear only once. This specimen consisted of peripheral blood, obtained on day 0 of AZD1222 vaccination. V usage is TRBV25-1 and J usage is TRBJ1-4, with 7 bases that match TRBD1. This TCR derives from an adult in good health. The CDR3 reads CASSDRDSANEKLFF. Here the CDR3 DNA reads TGTGCCAGCAGTGATCGGGACAGTGCTAATGAAAAACTGTTTTTT.